This T cell receptor (beta chain) originates from a study of blood T cell repertoires in COVID-19. Libraries were prepared by immunoSEQ multiplex PCR; TCRdb keeps only in-frame clonotypes and omits some of them. The data hold fewer than 25,000 clones, with roughly 90% observed a single time. CDR1 is MDHEN and CDR2 is SYDVKM in the germline V gene. The CDR3 loop spans 14 amino acids. Germline trimming cut 7 bases from V and 4 bases from J; bases unmatched to any gene: 3. The origin of this receptor is a human donor in a cohort sampled during active COVID-19. The donor label of this sample is uncertain. V is TRBV28 and J is TRBJ2-1; 11 bases match TRBD2. Specimen: peripheral blood. For the CDR3, the DNA is TGTGCCAGCACCAGACTAGCGGGGTACAATGAGCAGTTCTTC. Residues: CASTRLAGYNEQFF.